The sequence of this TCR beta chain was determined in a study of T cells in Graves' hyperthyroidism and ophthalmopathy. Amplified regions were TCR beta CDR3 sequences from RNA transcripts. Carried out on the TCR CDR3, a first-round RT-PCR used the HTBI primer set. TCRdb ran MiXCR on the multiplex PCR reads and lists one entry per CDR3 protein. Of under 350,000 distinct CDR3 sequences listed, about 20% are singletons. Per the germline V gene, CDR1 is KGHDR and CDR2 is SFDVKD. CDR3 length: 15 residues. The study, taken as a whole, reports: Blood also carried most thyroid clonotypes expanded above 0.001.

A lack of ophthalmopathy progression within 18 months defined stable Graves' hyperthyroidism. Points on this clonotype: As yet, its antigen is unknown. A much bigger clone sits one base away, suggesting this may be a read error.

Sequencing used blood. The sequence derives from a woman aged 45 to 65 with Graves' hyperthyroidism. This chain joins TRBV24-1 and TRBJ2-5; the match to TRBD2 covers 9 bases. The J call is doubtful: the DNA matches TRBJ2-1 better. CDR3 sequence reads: CATSDSASGVETQFF. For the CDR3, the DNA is TGTGCCACCAGTGATTCGGCTAGCGGGGTGGAGACCCAGTTCTTC.